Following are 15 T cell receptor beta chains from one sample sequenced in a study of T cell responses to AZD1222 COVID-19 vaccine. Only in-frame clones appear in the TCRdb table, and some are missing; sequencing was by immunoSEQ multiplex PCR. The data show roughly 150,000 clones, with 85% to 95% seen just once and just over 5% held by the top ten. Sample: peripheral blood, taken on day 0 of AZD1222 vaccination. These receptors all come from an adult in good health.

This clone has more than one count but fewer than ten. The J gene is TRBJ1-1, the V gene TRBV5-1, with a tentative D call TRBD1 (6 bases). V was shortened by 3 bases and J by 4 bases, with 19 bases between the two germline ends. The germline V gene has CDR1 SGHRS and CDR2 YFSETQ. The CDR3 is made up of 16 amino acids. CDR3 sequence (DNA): TGCGCCAGCAGCTGGGGGGCAGGGGAGCGAGGCACTGAAGCTTTCTTT. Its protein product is CASSWGAGERGTEAFF.

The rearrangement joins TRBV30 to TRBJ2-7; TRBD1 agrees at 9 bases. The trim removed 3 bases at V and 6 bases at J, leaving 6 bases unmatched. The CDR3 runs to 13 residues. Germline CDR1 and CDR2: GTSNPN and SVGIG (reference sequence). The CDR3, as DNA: TGTGCCTGGAGGGGGACAGGGTCGGCCGAGCAGTACTTC. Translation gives CAWRGTGSAEQYF. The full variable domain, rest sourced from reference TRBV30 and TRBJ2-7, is SQTIHQWPATLVQPVGSPLSLECTVEGTSNPNLYWYRQAAGRGLQLLFYSVGIGQISSEVPQNLSASRPQDRQFILSSKKLLLSDSGFYLCAWRGTGSAEQYFGPGTRLTVT.

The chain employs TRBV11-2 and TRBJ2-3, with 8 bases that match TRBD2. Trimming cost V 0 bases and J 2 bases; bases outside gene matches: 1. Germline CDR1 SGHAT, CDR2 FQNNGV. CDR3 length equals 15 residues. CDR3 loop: CASSLEREDTDTQYF. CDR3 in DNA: TGTGCCAGCAGCTTAGAGCGGGAGGACACAGATACGCAGTATTTT.

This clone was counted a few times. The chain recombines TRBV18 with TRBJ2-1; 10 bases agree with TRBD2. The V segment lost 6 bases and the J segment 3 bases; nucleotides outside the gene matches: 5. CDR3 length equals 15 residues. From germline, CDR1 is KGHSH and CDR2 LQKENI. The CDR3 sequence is CASSQTSGYYNEQFF. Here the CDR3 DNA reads TGTGCCAGCTCCCAGACTAGCGGGTACTACAATGAGCAGTTCTTC.

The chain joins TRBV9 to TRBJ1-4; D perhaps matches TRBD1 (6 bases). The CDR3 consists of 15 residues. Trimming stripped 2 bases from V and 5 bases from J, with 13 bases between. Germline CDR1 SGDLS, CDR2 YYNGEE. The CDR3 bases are TGTGCCAGCAGCGTCACCGGGACACACAATGAAAAACTGTTTTTT. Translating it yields CASSVTGTHNEKLFF.

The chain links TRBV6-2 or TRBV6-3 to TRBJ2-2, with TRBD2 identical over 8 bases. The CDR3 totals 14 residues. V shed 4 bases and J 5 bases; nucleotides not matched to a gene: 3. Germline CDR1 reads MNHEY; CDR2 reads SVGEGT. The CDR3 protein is CASSSAGETGELFF. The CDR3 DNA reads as TGTGCCAGCAGTTCAGCGGGAGAGACCGGGGAGCTGTTTTTT.

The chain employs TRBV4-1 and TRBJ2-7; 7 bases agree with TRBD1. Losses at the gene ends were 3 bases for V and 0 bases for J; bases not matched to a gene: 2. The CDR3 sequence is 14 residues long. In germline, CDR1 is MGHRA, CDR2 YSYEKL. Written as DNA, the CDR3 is TGCGCCAGCAGCCACAGACAGGGCTCCTACGAGCAGTACTTC. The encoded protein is CASSHRQGSYEQYF.

This CDR3 is CASSLGTGQSPLHF. The CDR3 DNA follows: TGCGCCAGCAGCTTGGGTACGGGACAATCACCCCTCCACTTT. This chain links TRBV5-1 with TRBJ1-6, with a tentative D call TRBD1 (6 bases). V lost 0 bases, J lost 10 bases, and 11 bases lay in between. This CDR3 region has 14 residues. CDR1 and CDR2 (germline): SGHRS, YFSETQ.

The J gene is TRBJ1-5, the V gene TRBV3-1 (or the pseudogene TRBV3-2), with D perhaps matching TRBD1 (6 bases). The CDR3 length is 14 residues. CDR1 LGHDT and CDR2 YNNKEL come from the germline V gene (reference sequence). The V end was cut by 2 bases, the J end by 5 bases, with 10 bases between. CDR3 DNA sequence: TGTGCCAGCAGCCAATCCGGGACACATCAGCCCCAGCATTTT. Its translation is CASSQSGTHQPQHF.

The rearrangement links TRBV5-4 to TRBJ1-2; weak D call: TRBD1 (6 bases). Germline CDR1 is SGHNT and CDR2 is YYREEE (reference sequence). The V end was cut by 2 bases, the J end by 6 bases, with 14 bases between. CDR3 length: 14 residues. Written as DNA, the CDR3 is TGTGCCAGCAGCTTCGCGTTGACAGGTCATGGCTACACCTTC. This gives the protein CASSFALTGHGYTF. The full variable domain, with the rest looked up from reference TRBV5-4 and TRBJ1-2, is ETGVTQSPTHLIKTRGQQVTLRCSSQSGHNTVSWYQQALGQGPQFIFQYYREEENGRGNFPPRFSGLQFPNYSSELNVNALELDDSALYLCASSFALTGHGYTFGSGTRLTVV.

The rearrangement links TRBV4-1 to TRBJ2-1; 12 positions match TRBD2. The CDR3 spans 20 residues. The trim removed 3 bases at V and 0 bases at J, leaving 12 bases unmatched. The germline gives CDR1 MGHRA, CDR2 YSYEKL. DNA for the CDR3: TGCGCCAGCAGCCAGGATATCCTAGCGGGAGGGATGAGCTCCTACAATGAGCAGTTCTTC. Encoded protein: CASSQDILAGGMSSYNEQFF.

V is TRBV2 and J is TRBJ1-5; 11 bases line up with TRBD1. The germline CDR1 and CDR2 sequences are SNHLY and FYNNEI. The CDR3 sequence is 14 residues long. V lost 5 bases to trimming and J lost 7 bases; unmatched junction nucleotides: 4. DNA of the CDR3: TGTGCCAGCAGTTGGACAGGGGGCACGCAGCCCCAGCATTTT. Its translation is CASSWTGGTQPQHF.

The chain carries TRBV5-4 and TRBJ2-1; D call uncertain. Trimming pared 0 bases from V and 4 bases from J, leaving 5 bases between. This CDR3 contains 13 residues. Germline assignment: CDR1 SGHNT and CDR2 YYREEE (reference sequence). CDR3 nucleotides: TGTGCCAGCAGCTTGGTGGGGTACAATGAGCAGTTCTTC. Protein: CASSLVGYNEQFF.

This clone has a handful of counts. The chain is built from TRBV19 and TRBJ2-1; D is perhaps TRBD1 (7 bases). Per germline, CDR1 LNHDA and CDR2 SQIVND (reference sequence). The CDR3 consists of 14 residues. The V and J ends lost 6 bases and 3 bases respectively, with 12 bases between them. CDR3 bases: TGTGCCAGTAGGGAGGGACAGCACTACAATGAGCAGTTCTTC. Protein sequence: CASREGQHYNEQFF.

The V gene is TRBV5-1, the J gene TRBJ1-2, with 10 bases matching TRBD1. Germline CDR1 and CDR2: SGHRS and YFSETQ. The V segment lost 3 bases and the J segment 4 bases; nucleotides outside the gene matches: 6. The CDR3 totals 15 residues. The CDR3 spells CASSSPGQGLYGYTF. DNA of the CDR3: TGCGCCAGCAGCTCCCCGGGACAGGGGCTCTATGGCTACACCTTC.